One sample yielded the 19 T cell receptor beta chains listed below, sequenced in a study of T-cell memory formation after mild COVID-19. TCRdb used MiXCR to reprocess the 5' RACE reads, holding one entry per CDR3 protein. Counted here are nearly 110,000 distinct CDR3 sequences, 15% to 20% occurring once; the ten biggest clones make up 25% to 30%. Sequencing was carried out using PBMCs or a T cell subset sorted from them (not recorded which). The receptor source for this set is an adult woman who had mild COVID-19 (a few samples of this study predate the infection). Cell type and time point are not known.

The chain combines TRBV5-1 with TRBJ2-7; tentative D call: TRBD2 (5 bases). Germline CDR1 is SGHRS and CDR2 is YFSETQ. CDR3 size: 13 residues. The V gene lost 5 bases and the J gene lost 0 bases, with 9 bases spanning the gap. The CDR3 spells CASSEGSSYEQYF. Here the CDR3 DNA reads TGCGCCAGCAGTGAGGGAAGCTCCTACGAGCAGTACTTC.

This clonotype appeared a few times. V usage is TRBV12-3 or TRBV12-4 and J usage is TRBJ2-4; 7 positions agree with TRBD1. The V segment lost 6 bases and the J segment 3 bases; nucleotides outside the gene matches: 8. The CDR3 length is 15 residues. DNA for the CDR3: TGTGCCAGCAGGCCACGACAGGGTAGCAAAAACATTCAGTACTTC. This sequence encodes CASRPRQGSKNIQYF.

In its sample, this clonotype was seen a few times. The chain recombines TRBV4-1 with TRBJ2-5, with TRBD1 matching over 11 bases. J gave up 2 bases and V 0 bases, and 5 bases lay outside the gene matches. Germline-derived CDR1 and CDR2 are MGHRA and YSYEKL. This CDR3 comprises 17 residues. CDR3 amino acids: CASSQDGTGGVQETQYF. CDR3 DNA: TGCGCCAGCAGCCAAGATGGGACAGGGGGGGTTCAAGAGACCCAGTACTTC.

The CDR3 DNA is TGTGCCAGCAGAGGCGGGGGGGCCGGCGGGGAGCTGTTTTTT. Its protein is CASRGGGAGGELFF. The chain is built from TRBV2 and TRBJ2-2, with TRBD2 identical over 9 bases. Germline V gives CDR1 SNHLY, CDR2 FYNNEI. The CDR3 is 14 amino acids. Trimming removed 6 bases from V and 7 bases from J; junction bases left unmatched: 6.

The chain recombines TRBV9 with TRBJ2-1; D is possibly TRBD1 (5 bases). Trimming took 0 bases from V and 4 from J, leaving 5 bases between them. The CDR3 is 13 residues long. CDR1 and CDR2 (germline): SGDLS, YYNGEE. This CDR3 is CASSVGQYNEQFF. The CDR3 DNA reads as TGTGCCAGCAGCGTAGGACAGTACAATGAGCAGTTCTTC.

This clonotype appeared a few times. The V and J genes are TRBV6-5 and TRBJ2-7, with D unresolved. Trimming took off 7 bases at V and 3 bases at J, with 13 bases between the two ends. CDR3 length: 13 residues. Germline V gives CDR1 MNHEY, CDR2 SVGAGI. CDR3 residues: CASTRSDNYEQYF. The CDR3 coding sequence is TGTGCCAGCACCCGAAGCGACAACTACGAGCAGTACTTC.

The chain recombines TRBV6-5 with TRBJ1-6, with 7 nucleotides matching TRBD1. The CDR3 sequence is 14 residues long. Germline CDR1 MNHEY, CDR2 SVGAGI. V gave up 5 bases and J gave up 9 bases; unmatched junction bases: 7. The CDR3 loop reads CASSNGQEASPLHF. CDR3 coding DNA: TGTGCCAGCAGTAACGGACAGGAGGCTTCACCCCTCCACTTT.

This clonotype has only a few counts. The chain combines TRBV2 with TRBJ2-5; D unclear. CDR1 is SNHLY, CDR2 FYNNEI, per germline. The CDR3 extends over 12 amino acids. Trimming removed 10 bases from V and 5 bases from J, with 14 bases in between. Here the CDR3 DNA reads TGTGCCACCCCTGCGGCGATGGAGACCCAGTACTTC. It specifies CATPAAMETQYF.

This clonotype showed up many times. The CDR3: CASSGLSSYNEQFF. In DNA form, the CDR3 reads TGTGCCAGCAGTGGACTGAGCTCCTACAATGAGCAGTTCTTC. V is TRBV6-1 and J is TRBJ2-1; D is unresolved. The germline CDR1 and CDR2 sequences are MNHNS and SASEGT. This CDR3 is 14 amino acids long. Trimming took 4 bases from V and 0 from J, leaving 7 bases between them.

In its sample, this clonotype was seen a few times. The J gene is TRBJ2-7, the V gene TRBV20-1, with 9 bases aligning to TRBD2. Germline values: CDR1 DFQATT, CDR2 SNEGSKA (reference sequence). The CDR3 is made up of 16 amino acids. Trimming at V came to 0 bases and at J to 3 bases, leaving 9 bases not matched to a gene. The CDR3 nucleotides read TGCAGTGCTAGAGACCGGCGGGGGGGCCGTGTCTACGAGCAGTACTTC. The encoded protein is CSARDRRGGRVYEQYF.

This clonotype was detected only a few times. This chain joins TRBV4-3 and TRBJ2-1, with 7 positions matching TRBD2. Germline CDR1 is LGHNA and CDR2 is YSLEER. V lost 0 bases to trimming and J lost 2 bases; unmatched junction nucleotides: 1. The CDR3 length is 15 residues. The CDR3 is CASSQDTSAYNEQFF. DNA of the CDR3: TGCGCCAGCAGCCAAGACACTAGCGCCTACAATGAGCAGTTCTTC.

This clonotype was seen only a few times. The V and J genes are TRBV7-3 and TRBJ2-5, with TRBD2 matching over 11 bases. V lost 5 bases to trimming and J lost 1 base; unmatched junction nucleotides: 3. This CDR3 is built from 15 residues. Germline loops: CDR1 SGHTA, CDR2 FQGTGA. The CDR3 sequence: CASSAGTSGQETQYF. CDR3 sequence (DNA): TGTGCCAGCAGCGCCGGGACTAGCGGCCAAGAGACCCAGTACTTC.

This clonotype was detected only a few times. V and J are TRBV6-5 and TRBJ1-1; tentative D call: TRBD1 (5 bases). The length of the CDR3 is 12 residues. Trimming shortened V by 2 bases and J by 8 bases, and 9 bases separated the two germline ends. From germline, CDR1 is MNHEY and CDR2 SVGAGI. CDR3: CASSYPTGEAFF. CDR3 in DNA: TGTGCCAGCAGTTACCCAACAGGAGAAGCTTTCTTT.

The rearrangement joins TRBV24-1 to TRBJ1-4; a weak D match, TRBD1 (6 bases). Trimming cost V 2 bases and J 3 bases, with 9 bases left between them. The CDR3 has 15 residues. Germline loops: CDR1 KGHDR, CDR2 SFDVKD. CDR3 residues: CATSDSGEANEKLFF. In nucleotides, the CDR3 is TGTGCCACCAGTGATTCAGGGGAAGCTAATGAAAAACTGTTTTTT.

The chain couples TRBV19 to TRBJ1-1; D is undetermined. The CDR3 spans 12 residues. CDR1 LNHDA and CDR2 SQIVND come from the germline V gene (reference sequence). The V and J ends lost 3 bases and 3 bases respectively, with 5 bases between them. The CDR3 nucleotides read TGTGCCAGTAGTATCGCTTACACTGAAGCTTTCTTT. It yields the protein CASSIAYTEAFF.

This clonotype occurred a few times. The chain combines TRBV7-9 with TRBJ2-3, with TRBD2 matching over 7 bases. V shed 2 bases, J shed 3 bases, and the junction held 8 bases outside the gene matches. This CDR3 is built from 16 residues. The germline V gene encodes CDR1 SEHNR and CDR2 FQNEAQ (reference sequence). Here the CDR3 DNA reads TGTGCCAGCAGCTTAACACGACTAGCACAGACAGATACGCAGTATTTT. Amino acid sequence: CASSLTRLAQTDTQYF.

This clonotype turned up a few times. DNA for the CDR3: TGTGCCAGCAGCTTTCACGACAGGGCAGGCGCTGAAGCTTTCTTT. Translation: CASSFHDRAGAEAFF. The rearrangement uses TRBV11-2 and TRBJ1-1; 7 bases are shared with TRBD1. After removal of 3 bases from V and 6 bases from J, the junction contained 10 bases not matched to a gene. The CDR3 consists of 15 residues. CDR1 is SGHAT, CDR2 FQNNGV, per germline.

This clonotype was detected only a few times. This rearrangement joins TRBV6-2 or TRBV6-3 to TRBJ2-7; weak D call: TRBD1 (5 bases). This CDR3 has 13 amino acids. The V end was cut by 5 bases, the J end by 5 bases, with 13 bases between. Per the germline V gene, CDR1 is MNHEY and CDR2 is SVGEGT. The CDR3 loop is CASSHQGFHEQYF. Here the CDR3 DNA reads TGTGCCAGCAGTCACCAGGGCTTCCACGAGCAGTACTTC.

This clonotype appeared a few times. J is TRBJ1-1 and V is TRBV12-3 or TRBV12-4; TRBD1 is a possible D gene (5 bases). The CDR3 has 16 amino acids. Trimming pared 6 bases from V and 0 bases from J, leaving 17 bases between. The CDR3 coding sequence is TGTGCCAGCAGCCCCTCCCCGGGACGTATGAACACTGAAGCTTTCTTT. Translated: CASSPSPGRMNTEAFF.